The following is a T cell receptor beta chain sequence with its context. Its antigen is still unknown. The entry originates in a study of vaccination effects on CD4 cells after COVID-19. CDR3 length: 15 amino acids. Germline lookup yields CDR1 SGHRS and CDR2 YFSETQ. Germline trimming cut 4 bases from V and 1 base from J; bases unmatched to any gene: 5. ViraFEST used viral peptide pools to expand antigen-specific CD4+ T cells before sequencing. The culture ran for 10 days, and then CD4+ T cells were isolated. In the vaccine recipients, nucleocapsid antibodies were negative and there was no prior SARS-CoV-2 infection. Half-medium exchanges with IL-2 medium took place on days 3 and 7. Study-wide findings and caveats: The study enrolled few convalescent patients and sampled no early post-infection timepoints.

Clones were sequenced by immunoSEQ multiplex PCR, and TCRdb holds only the in-frame ones, with some missing. This sample has 50,000 or so clones, with approximately 75% found just once. The V gene is TRBV5-1, the J gene TRBJ2-3; 8 positions agree with TRBD2. The source is a human donor who received a COVID-19 vaccine. The input for sequencing was CD4+ T cells from PBMCs cultured with HCoV-OC43 spike peptides, taken before COVID-19 vaccination. Indicated subset: HCoV-OC43 spike overlapping peptide pool stimulation. The CDR3 region has the DNA TGCGCCAGCAGCCCCAGCGGGGGAGGCACAGATACGCAGTATTTT. This sequence encodes CASSPSGGGTDTQYF. The full variable domain, in which reference TRBV5-1 and TRBJ2-3 provide the parts outside the CDR3, is KAGVTQTPRYLIKTRGQQVTLSCSPISGHRSVSWYQQTPGQGLQFLFEYFSETQRNKGNFPGRFSGRQFSNSRSEMNVSTLELGDSALYLCASSPSGGGTDTQYFGPGTRLTVL.